This TCR beta chain was sequenced in a study of CD8 T cells in ankylosing spondylitis. MiXCR, run by TCRdb on the 5' RACE reads, gives a single entry per CDR3 protein. The data contain about 150,000 distinct CDR3 sequences, about 6.7% of them seen just once; the ten biggest clones take up around an eighth. This clonotype has at least ten counts. CDR3 length: 12 residues. Germline V lookup: CDR1 MNHEY, CDR2 SMNVEV (reference sequence). The V gene lost 6 bases and the J gene lost 8 bases, with 13 bases spanning the gap. The sample consisted of blood, either unsorted or a sorted T cell fraction (not recorded which). This rearrangement joins TRBV27 to TRBJ2-5; no clear D. The clonotype comes from a female donor with ankylosing spondylitis or in good health (not recorded which). DNA for the CDR3: TGTGCCAGCAGCGAGGATGGTTATACCCAGTACTTC. Its translation: CASSEDGYTQYF.